This T cell receptor (beta chain) emerged from a study of T cells in Graves' hyperthyroidism and ophthalmopathy. RNA transcripts provided the source from which TCR beta CDR3 regions were amplified. With the HTBI primer set, the TCR CDR3 went through a first round of RT-PCR. TCRdb reprocessed the multiplex PCR reads with MiXCR, giving one entry per CDR3 protein. The data contain some 370,000 distinct CDR3 sequences, about 18% of them seen just once; the ten biggest clones take up more than 30%. Hyperthyroidism was newly diagnosed in patients aged 18 to 65 (duration under 2 months). Patients showing uncontrolled infection, other autoimmune disease, pregnancy or lactation were ineligible. Using 9.5 to 10 ml of fresh peripheral blood, PBMCs were prepared. The CDR3 runs 15 residues. Germline assignment: CDR1 DFQATT and CDR2 SNEGSKA (reference sequence). Trimming removed 4 bases at V and 4 bases at J, with 16 bases between.

Material: blood. The chain employs TRBV20-1 and TRBJ2-2; TRBD2 is a possible D gene (6 bases). The sequence was obtained from a woman in her twenties or thirties with Graves' hyperthyroidism that later progressed to Graves' ophthalmopathy. The DNA of the CDR3 is TGCAGTGCTACAAAGGGAGGTTCGATCACCGGGGAGCTGTTTTTT. It encodes CSATKGGSITGELFF.